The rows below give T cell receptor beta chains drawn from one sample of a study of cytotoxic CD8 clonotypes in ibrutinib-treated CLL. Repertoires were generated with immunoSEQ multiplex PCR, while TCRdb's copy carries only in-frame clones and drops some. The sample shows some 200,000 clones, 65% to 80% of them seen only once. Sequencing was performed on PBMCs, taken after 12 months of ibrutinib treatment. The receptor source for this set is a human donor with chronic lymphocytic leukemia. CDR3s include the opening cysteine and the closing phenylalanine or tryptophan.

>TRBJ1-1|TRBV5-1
CASSLQLSMNTEAFF
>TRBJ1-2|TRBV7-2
CASSLTGRDYGYTF
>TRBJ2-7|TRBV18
CASSKNPGLSSYEQYF
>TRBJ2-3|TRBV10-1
CASSESPDSVDITSTDTQYF
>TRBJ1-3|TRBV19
CASSSGDSGNTIYF
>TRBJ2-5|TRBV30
CAWSIGAGETQYF
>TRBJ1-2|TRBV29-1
CSVRQGYGYTF
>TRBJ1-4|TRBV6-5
CASRNGAPPNEKLFF
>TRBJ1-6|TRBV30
CAWSRDSYNSPLHF
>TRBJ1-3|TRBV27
CASTLRLSSGNTIYF
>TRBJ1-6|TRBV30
CAWNPDGQANSPLHF
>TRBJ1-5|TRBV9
CASRKGDGCNQPQHF
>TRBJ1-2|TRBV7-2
CASSHRGGGNYGYTF
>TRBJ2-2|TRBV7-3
CASSLNLRRPDLNTGELFF
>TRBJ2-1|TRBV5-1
CASSFLAGSYNEQFF
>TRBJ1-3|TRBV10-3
CAIEPHSGNTIYF
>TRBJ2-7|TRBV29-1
CSVLPGQGAGEQYF
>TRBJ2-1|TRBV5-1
CASSPGRSYNEQFF
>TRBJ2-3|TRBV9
CASSVRGRTDTQYF
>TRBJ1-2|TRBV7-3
CASSGQQGGYGYTF
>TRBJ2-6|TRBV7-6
CASSLSSELGGANVLTF
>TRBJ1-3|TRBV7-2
CASSLVAAPSGNTIYF
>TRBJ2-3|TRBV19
CASQLSLGTDTQYF
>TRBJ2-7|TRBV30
CAWSAYEQYF
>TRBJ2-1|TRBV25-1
CASSDAGSYNEQFF
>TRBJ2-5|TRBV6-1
CASSQVISGTETQYF
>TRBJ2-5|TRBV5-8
CASSLVWGAQETQYF
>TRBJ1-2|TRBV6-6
CASSFGQGRDYGYTF
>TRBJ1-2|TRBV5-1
CASGPGQGYYGYTF
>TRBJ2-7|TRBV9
CASSPKSSLHEQYF
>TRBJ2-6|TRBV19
CASSRDRGFAWGANVLTF
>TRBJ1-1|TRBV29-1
CSVGRDRVSQAFF
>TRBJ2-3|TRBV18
CASSPPGGRDRDTQYF
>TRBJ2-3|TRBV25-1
CASSGIFRNGPDTQYF
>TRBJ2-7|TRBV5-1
CASSSWVGVSYEQYF
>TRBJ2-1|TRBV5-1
CASSLLRGVMKNEQFF
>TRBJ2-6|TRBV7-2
CASSPPARLSGANVLTF
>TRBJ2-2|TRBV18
CASSPGFKGRDTGELFF
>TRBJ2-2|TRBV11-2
CASSRRTGLLTGELFF
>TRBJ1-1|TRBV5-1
CASRLTGGGTEAFF
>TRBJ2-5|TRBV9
CASSVAPNQETQYF
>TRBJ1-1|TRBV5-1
CASSIGQGGTEAFF
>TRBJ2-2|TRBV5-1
CASSLVPGTGIGELFF
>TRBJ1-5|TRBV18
CASEEARGRNQPQHF
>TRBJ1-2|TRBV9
CASSGTSTAPNYGYTF
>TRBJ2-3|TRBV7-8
CASSHRRDFTDTQYF
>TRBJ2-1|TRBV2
CASSGTPSGSYNEQFF
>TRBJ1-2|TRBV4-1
CASRPRTGGYGYTF
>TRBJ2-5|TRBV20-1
CSARRETQYF
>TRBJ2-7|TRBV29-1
CSVTGGASYEQYF
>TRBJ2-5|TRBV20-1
CSGGRETQYF
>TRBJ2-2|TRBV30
CAWSVILNTGELFF
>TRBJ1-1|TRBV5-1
CASSTTGGNTEAFF
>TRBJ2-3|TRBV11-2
CASSLGWAGGPPSTDTQYF
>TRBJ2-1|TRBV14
CASSPWGGVYNEQFF